A selection of T cell receptor beta chains follows, all from one sample in a study of beta chain features in type 1 diabetes. Here immunoSEQ multiplex PCR was the method, and the copy in TCRdb shows in-frame clones only, minus some. The sample lists around 300,000 clones, roughly 15% seen once, with over 5.5% in the top ten. Sequencing used central memory CD4+ T cells from blood. These receptors came from a man aged 25 to 40 in good health. CDR3s include the opening cysteine and the closing phenylalanine or tryptophan. Fields, in order: V gene, J gene, clone size, D gene, CDR3 length, CDR3 protein, CDR3 DNA. A D gene is named only where the DNA matches it firmly. Not every row has a clone size; where given, it reads once, few, many or a size class.

V gene: TRBV28
J gene: TRBJ1-3
clone size: many
D gene: TRBD1
CDR3 length: 14
CDR3 protein: CASTGGQRTSRTYF
CDR3 DNA: TGTGCCAGCACAGGGGGACAGCGGACCTCCCGTACATATTTT

V gene: TRBV28
J gene: TRBJ2-2
clone size: NA
D gene: NA
CDR3 length: 13
CDR3 protein: CASSKPDTGELFF
CDR3 DNA: TGTGCCAGCAGTAAGCCAGACACCGGGGAGCTGTTTTTT

V gene: TRBV11-2
J gene: TRBJ1-1
clone size: NA
D gene: NA
CDR3 length: 13
CDR3 protein: CASSSGQYTEAFF
CDR3 DNA: TGTGCCAGCAGCTCTGGACAGTACACTGAAGCTTTCTTT

V gene: TRBV7-9
J gene: TRBJ2-1
clone size: NA
D gene: TRBD2
CDR3 length: 15
CDR3 protein: CASRSSGAGYNEQFF
CDR3 DNA: TGTGCCAGCCGTAGTAGCGGGGCTGGGTACAATGAGCAGTTCTTC

V gene: TRBV2
J gene: TRBJ1-2
clone size: NA
D gene: NA
CDR3 length: 13
CDR3 protein: CASSVVVGYGYTF
CDR3 DNA: TGTGCCAGCAGTGTGGTGGTGGGCTATGGCTACACCTTC

V gene: TRBV5-6
J gene: TRBJ1-1
clone size: NA
D gene: TRBD1
CDR3 length: 15
CDR3 protein: CASSYQTGLPGEAFF
CDR3 DNA: TGTGCCAGCAGTTATCAGACAGGGCTGCCTGGTGAAGCTTTCTTT

V gene: TRBV27
J gene: TRBJ1-6
clone size: NA
D gene: TRBD1
CDR3 length: 16
CDR3 protein: CASSSTFGQGDSPLHF
CDR3 DNA: TGTGCCAGCAGTTCCACCTTCGGACAGGGAGATTCACCCCTCCACTTT

V gene: TRBV7-2
J gene: TRBJ2-5
clone size: few
D gene: NA
CDR3 length: 14
CDR3 protein: CASSLLGIGETQYF
CDR3 DNA: TGTGCCAGCAGCTTACTGGGGATCGGGGAGACCCAGTACTTC

V gene: TRBV18
J gene: TRBJ2-3
clone size: many
D gene: TRBD2
CDR3 length: 13
CDR3 protein: CASSGTRSDTQYF
CDR3 DNA: TGTGCCAGCTCAGGGACTAGATCAGATACGCAGTATTTT

V gene: TRBV6-1
J gene: TRBJ2-2
clone size: NA
D gene: NA
CDR3 length: 12
CDR3 protein: CASSSATGELFF
CDR3 DNA: TGTGCCAGCAGTTCGGCGACCGGGGAGCTGTTTTTT

V gene: TRBV6-5
J gene: TRBJ1-2
clone size: NA
D gene: NA
CDR3 length: 15
CDR3 protein: CASSYSRDINYGYTF
CDR3 DNA: TGTGCCAGCAGTTACAGCCGGGACATTAACTATGGCTACACCTTC

V gene: TRBV19
J gene: TRBJ1-5
clone size: few
D gene: NA
CDR3 length: 15
CDR3 protein: CASSKDGTLVQPQHF
CDR3 DNA: TGTGCCAGTAGTAAGGACGGGACATTGGTTCAGCCCCAGCATTTT

V gene: TRBV12-5
J gene: TRBJ1-3
clone size: NA
D gene: NA
CDR3 length: 13
CDR3 protein: CASGLKAGNTIYF
CDR3 DNA: TGTGCTAGTGGTTTGAAAGCAGGAAACACCATATATTTT